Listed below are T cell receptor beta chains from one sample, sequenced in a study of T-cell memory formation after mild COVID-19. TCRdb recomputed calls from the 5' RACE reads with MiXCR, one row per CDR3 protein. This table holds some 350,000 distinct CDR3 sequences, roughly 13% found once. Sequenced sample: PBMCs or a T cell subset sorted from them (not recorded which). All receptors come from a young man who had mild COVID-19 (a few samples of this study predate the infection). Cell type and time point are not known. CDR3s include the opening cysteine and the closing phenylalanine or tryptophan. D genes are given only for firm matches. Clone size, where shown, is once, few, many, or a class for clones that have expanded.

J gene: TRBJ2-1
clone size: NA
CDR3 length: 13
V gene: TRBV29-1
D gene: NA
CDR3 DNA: TGCAGCGGTACGGGTCATTCCTACAATGAGCAGTTCTTC
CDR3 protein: CSGTGHSYNEQFF

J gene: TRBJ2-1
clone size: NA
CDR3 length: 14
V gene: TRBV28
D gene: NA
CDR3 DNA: TGTGCCAGCAAGGGGGGGGGCCCTTTCAGTGAGCAGTTCTTC
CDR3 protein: CASKGGGPFSEQFF

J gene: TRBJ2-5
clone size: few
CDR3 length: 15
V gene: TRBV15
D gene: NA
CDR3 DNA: TGTGCCACCAGCAGAGATGCGCAGTCCCAAGAGACCCAGTACTTC
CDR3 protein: CATSRDAQSQETQYF

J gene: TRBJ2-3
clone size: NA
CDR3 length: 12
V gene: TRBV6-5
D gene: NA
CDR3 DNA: TGTGCCAGCAGTTATGGGCCGGGGCCGCAGTATTTT
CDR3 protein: CASSYGPGPQYF

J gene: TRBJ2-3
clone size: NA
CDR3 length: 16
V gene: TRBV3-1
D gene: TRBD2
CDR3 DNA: TGTGCCAGCAGCCACCTGGGGCGGGGGAGCACAGATACGCAGTATTTT
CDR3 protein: CASSHLGRGSTDTQYF

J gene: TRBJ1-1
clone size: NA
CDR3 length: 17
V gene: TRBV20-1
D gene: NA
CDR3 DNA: TGCAGTGCTAGAGTACTCACAGGGTGGGGAATGAACACTGAAGCTTTCTTT
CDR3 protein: CSARVLTGWGMNTEAFF

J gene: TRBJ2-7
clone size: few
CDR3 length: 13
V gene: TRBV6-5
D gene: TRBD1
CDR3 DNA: TGTGCCAGCAGTTACAAGACAGGGGGCGAGCAGTACTTC
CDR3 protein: CASSYKTGGEQYF

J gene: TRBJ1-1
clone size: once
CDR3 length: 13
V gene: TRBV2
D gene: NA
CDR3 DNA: TGTGCCAGCCTCCCGACAGGGAACACTGAAGCTTTCTTT
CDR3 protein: CASLPTGNTEAFF

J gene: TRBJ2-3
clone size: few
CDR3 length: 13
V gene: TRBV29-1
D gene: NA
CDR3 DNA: TGCAGCGCAGGCCCAGGGAGCACAGATACGCAGTATTTT
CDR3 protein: CSAGPGSTDTQYF

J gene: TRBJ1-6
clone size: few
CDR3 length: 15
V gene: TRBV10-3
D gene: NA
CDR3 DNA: TGTGCCATCAGTGGCGCCAGCTCCTATAATTCACCCCTCCACTTT
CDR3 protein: CAISGASSYNSPLHF

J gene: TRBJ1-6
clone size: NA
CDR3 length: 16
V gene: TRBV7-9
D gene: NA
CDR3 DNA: TGTGCCAGCACCCCAAGCTTCGCATCGAAAAATTCACCCCTCCACTTT
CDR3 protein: CASTPSFASKNSPLHF

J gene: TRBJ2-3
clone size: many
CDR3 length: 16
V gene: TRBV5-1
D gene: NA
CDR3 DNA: TGCGCCAGCAGCTTGAGTACTAACGACGGCACAGATACGCAGTATTTT
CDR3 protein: CASSLSTNDGTDTQYF

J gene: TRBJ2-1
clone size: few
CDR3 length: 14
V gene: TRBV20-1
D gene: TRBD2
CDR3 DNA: TGCAGTGCTGATGCCGGGACTAGCAACAATGAGCAGTTCTTC
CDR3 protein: CSADAGTSNNEQFF

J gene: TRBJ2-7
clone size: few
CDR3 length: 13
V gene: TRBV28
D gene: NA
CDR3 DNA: TGTGCCAGCGGGCTTGAACAGCCCTACGAGCAGTACTTC
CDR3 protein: CASGLEQPYEQYF

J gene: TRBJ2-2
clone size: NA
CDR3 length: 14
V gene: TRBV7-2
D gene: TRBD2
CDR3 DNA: TGTGCCAGCCGCGGGGAGGGGTTGACCGGGGAGCTGTTTTTT
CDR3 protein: CASRGEGLTGELFF

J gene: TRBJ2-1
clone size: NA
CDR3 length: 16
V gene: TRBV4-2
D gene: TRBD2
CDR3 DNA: TGTGCCAGCAGCCAAGGGGGAGCGGGGATATACAATGAGCAGTTCTTC
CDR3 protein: CASSQGGAGIYNEQFF

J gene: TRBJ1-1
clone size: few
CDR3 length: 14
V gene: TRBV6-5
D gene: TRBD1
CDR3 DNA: TGTGCCAGCAGACCGGACAGGTTGAACACTGAAGCTTTCTTT
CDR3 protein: CASRPDRLNTEAFF

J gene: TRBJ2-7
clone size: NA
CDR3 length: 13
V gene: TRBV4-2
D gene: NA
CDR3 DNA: TGTGCCAGCAGCCAAGCCAGGGGCTACGAGCAGTACTTC
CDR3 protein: CASSQARGYEQYF